This entry features one T cell receptor beta chain sequence. The antigen is not known. The CDR3 consists of 14 residues. Germline lookup yields CDR1 SGHTA and CDR2 FQGNSA. TCRdb reprocessed the 5' RACE reads; each CDR3 protein has one entry and no DNA is given. This listing includes more than 300,000 distinct CDR3 sequences. The source of the sample is a study of monozygotic twins with inflammatory bowel disease. Broader study findings: Whereas healthy co-twins had higher TCRbeta diversity (inverse Simpson), IBD patients had lower diversity. Especially where disease activity was present, IBD patients had fewer clonotypes in common with others than healthy twins did.

The sequenced sample was blood. This rearrangement joins TRBV7-2 to TRBJ2-1; the TRBD1 assignment by TCRdb is unverifiable without DNA. This sequence originates from a human donor with ulcerative colitis or Crohn's disease, or a healthy co-twin of an affected twin (not recorded which). CDR3 sequence: CASSLAGRGGEQFF.